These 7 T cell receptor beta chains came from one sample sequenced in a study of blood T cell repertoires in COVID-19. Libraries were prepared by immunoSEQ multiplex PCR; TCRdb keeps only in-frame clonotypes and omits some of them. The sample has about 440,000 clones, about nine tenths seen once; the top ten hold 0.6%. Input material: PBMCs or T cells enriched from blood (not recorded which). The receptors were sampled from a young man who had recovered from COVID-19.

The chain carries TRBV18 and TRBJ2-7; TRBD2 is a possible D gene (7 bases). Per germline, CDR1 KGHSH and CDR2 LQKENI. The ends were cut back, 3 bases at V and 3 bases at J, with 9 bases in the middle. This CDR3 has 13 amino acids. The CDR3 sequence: CASSPGGHYEQYF. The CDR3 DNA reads TGTGCCAGCTCACCCGGGGGGCACTACGAGCAGTACTTC.

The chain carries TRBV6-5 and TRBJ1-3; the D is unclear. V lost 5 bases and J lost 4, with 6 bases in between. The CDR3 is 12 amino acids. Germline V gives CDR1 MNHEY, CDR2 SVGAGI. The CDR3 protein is CASSPKGNTIYF. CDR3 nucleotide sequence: TGTGCCAGCAGTCCTAAAGGAAACACCATATATTTT.

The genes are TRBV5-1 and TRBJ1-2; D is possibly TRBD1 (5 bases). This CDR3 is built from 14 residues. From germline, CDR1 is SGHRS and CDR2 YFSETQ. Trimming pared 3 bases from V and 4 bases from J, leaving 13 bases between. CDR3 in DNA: TGCGCCAGCAGCTCGACAGCGGGAAGCTATGGCTACACCTTC. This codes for CASSSTAGSYGYTF.

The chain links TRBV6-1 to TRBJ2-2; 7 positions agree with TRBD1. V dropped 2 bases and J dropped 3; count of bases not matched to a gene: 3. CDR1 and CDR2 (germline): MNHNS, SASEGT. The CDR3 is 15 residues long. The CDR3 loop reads CASSERGGDTGELFF. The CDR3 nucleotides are TGTGCCAGCAGTGAAAGAGGGGGCGACACCGGGGAGCTGTTTTTT.

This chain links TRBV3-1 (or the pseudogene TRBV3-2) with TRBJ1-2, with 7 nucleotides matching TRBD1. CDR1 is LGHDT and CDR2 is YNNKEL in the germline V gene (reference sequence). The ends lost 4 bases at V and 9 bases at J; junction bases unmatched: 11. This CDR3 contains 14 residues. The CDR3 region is CASSPEDRKGSYTF. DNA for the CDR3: TGTGCCAGCAGCCCAGAGGACAGGAAGGGAAGCTACACCTTC.

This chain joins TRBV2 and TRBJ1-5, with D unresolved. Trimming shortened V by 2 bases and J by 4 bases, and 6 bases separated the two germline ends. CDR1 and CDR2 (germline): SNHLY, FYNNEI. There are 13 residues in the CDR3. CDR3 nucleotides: TGTGCCAGCAGTGAATCCAGAAATCAGCCCCAGCATTTT. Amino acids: CASSESRNQPQHF.

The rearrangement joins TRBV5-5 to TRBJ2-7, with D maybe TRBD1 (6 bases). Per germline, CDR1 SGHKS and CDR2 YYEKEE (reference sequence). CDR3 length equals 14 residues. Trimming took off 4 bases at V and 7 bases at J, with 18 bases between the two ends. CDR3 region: CASSPRTAHSEQYF. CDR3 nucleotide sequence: TGTGCCAGCAGCCCGAGGACAGCCCACTCAGAGCAGTACTTC.